Listed here are 14 T cell receptor beta chains from one sample, sequenced in a study of T cell responses to AZD1222 COVID-19 vaccine. Clones were read by immunoSEQ multiplex PCR, and TCRdb kept only the in-frame ones, dropping some. The sample shows around 110,000 clones, around nine tenths of them seen only once. This material consisted of peripheral blood, taken 28 days after the second AZD1222 dose. The receptors come from an adult who received the AZD1222 COVID-19 vaccine.

This clone was detected only once. This chain uses TRBV7-9 with TRBJ1-4; no reliable D call. The CDR3 sequence is 16 residues long. V gave up 0 bases and J gave up 4 bases, with 12 bases separating them. Germline V gene data show CDR1 as SEHNR and CDR2 as FQNEAQ (reference sequence). The CDR3 DNA sequence: TGTGCCAGCAGCTTAGCTTCGGACCTCATTAATGAAAAACTGTTTTTT. Protein product: CASSLASDLINEKLFF.

This clone was recorded once. This chain joins TRBV5-4 and TRBJ2-5; 8 bases line up with TRBD1. The CDR3 length is 13 residues. CDR1 is SGHNT and CDR2 is YYREEE in the germline V gene (reference sequence). With 2 bases clipped from V and 5 bases from J, the junction kept 2 bases outside the gene matches. In DNA, the CDR3 is TGTGCCAGCAGCTTACAGGGGGAGGAGACCCAGTACTTC. Translation: CASSLQGEETQYF.

The gene calls are TRBV5-1 and TRBJ1-4; the D is unclear. Looked up from germline, CDR1 is SGHRS and CDR2 is YFSETQ. Trimming stripped 4 bases from V and 4 bases from J, with 8 bases between. CDR3 length equals 13 residues. The CDR3: CASSGWGNEKLFF. In DNA form, the CDR3 reads TGCGCCAGCAGCGGATGGGGTAATGAAAAACTGTTTTTT.

This rearrangement joins TRBV5-1 to TRBJ2-1, with 8 positions matching TRBD2. Trimming at V came to 4 bases and at J to 7 bases, leaving 10 bases not matched to a gene. CDR3 length: 15 residues. Germline CDR1 SGHRS, CDR2 YFSETQ. The CDR3 sequence: CASSLGTSNWNEQFF. For the CDR3, the DNA is TGCGCCAGCAGCCTCGGGACTAGTAATTGGAATGAGCAGTTCTTC. The whole variable domain, filled in from reference TRBV5-1 and TRBJ2-1, reads KAGVTQTPRYLIKTRGQQVTLSCSPISGHRSVSWYQQTPGQGLQFLFEYFSETQRNKGNFPGRFSGRQFSNSRSEMNVSTLELGDSALYLCASSLGTSNWNEQFFGPGTRLTVL.

The genes are TRBV7-2 and TRBJ2-6, with unresolved D. Trimming left V 8 bases short and J 3 bases short, with 8 bases between. This CDR3 comprises 13 residues. The germline V gene encodes CDR1 SGHTA and CDR2 FQGNSA. DNA of the CDR3: TGTGCCAGCCTTTTCTATGGGGCCAACGTCCTGACTTTC. Amino acids: CASLFYGANVLTF.

V usage is TRBV7-3 and J usage is TRBJ2-2; perhaps TRBD2 as D (6 bases). Per the germline V gene, CDR1 is SGHTA and CDR2 is FQGTGA. CDR3 size: 17 residues. Trimming cost V 5 bases and J 4 bases, with 20 bases left between them. CDR3 in DNA: TGTGCCAGCAGCGCCCTGGGGCGGACGGGGGTCACCGGGGAGCTGTTTTTT. Residues: CASSALGRTGVTGELFF.

V and J are TRBV18 and TRBJ1-2, with a weak D call TRBD1 (5 bases). V was cut by 3 bases and J by 4 bases, with 12 bases left in between. The CDR3 is 14 amino acids. Germline V lookup: CDR1 KGHSH, CDR2 LQKENI. In nucleotides, the CDR3 is TGTGCCAGCTCACCCCAGACAGAGATCTATGGCTACACCTTC. Translating gives CASSPQTEIYGYTF.

This chain joins TRBV9 and TRBJ2-1; 12 nucleotides agree with TRBD2. This CDR3 region has 16 residues. V shed 4 bases and J 9 bases; nucleotides not matched to a gene: 11. Looked up from germline, CDR1 is SGDLS and CDR2 is YYNGEE. Here the CDR3 reads CASSSSLAGGSGEQFF. CDR3 DNA sequence: TGTGCCAGCAGCTCCTCCCTAGCGGGAGGGAGTGGTGAGCAGTTCTTC.

The chain joins TRBV3-1 (or the pseudogene TRBV3-2) to TRBJ2-5; D gene unclear. This CDR3 contains 14 residues. V was pared by 7 bases and J by 0 bases, with 12 bases between. Germline assignment: CDR1 LGHDT and CDR2 YNNKEL (reference sequence). The CDR3 DNA reads TGTGCCAGCACCGTAGTGGGGTACCAAGAGACCCAGTACTTC. Translated, it gives CASTVVGYQETQYF.

The gene calls are TRBV10-1 and TRBJ2-7; D remains unclear. The V gene lost 5 bases and the J gene lost 3 bases, with 5 bases spanning the gap. CDR3 size: 11 residues. Germline V gene lookup returns CDR1 WNHNN and CDR2 SYGVQD (reference sequence). CDR3 sequence (DNA): TGCGCCAGCAGTAAAAGCTACGAGCAGTACTTC. Amino acids: CASSKSYEQYF.

This sequence joins TRBV9 and TRBJ2-3; 7 bases line up with TRBD2. This CDR3 is built from 14 residues. Germline V gene data show CDR1 as SGDLS and CDR2 as YYNGEE. V dropped 1 base and J dropped 5; count of bases not matched to a gene: 4. CDR3 coding DNA: TGTGCCAGCAGCGTACTAATAGCGGGAGATACGCAGTATTTT. Amino acid sequence: CASSVLIAGDTQYF.

The rearrangement joins TRBV4-1 to TRBJ2-1; a possible D gene is TRBD2 (5 bases). In germline, CDR1 is MGHRA, CDR2 YSYEKL. The length of the CDR3 is 12 residues. V was trimmed by 4 bases and J by 11 bases, leaving 12 bases between them. The CDR3 spells CASSPILGKQFF. CDR3 sequence (DNA): TGCGCCAGCAGCCCGATACTAGGAAAGCAGTTCTTC.

V gene TRBV24-1 combines with J gene TRBJ2-2, with TRBD2 matching over 10 bases. This CDR3 contains 17 residues. The V gene's germline CDR1 is KGHDR and CDR2 SFDVKD. Trimming removed 3 bases from V and 5 bases from J; junction bases left unmatched: 8. CDR3 bases: TGTGCCACCAGTGATCCTTCTAGCGGGAGAGGGACCGGGGAGCTGTTTTTT. As protein: CATSDPSSGRGTGELFF.

The rearrangement links TRBV7-9 to TRBJ2-7, with 8 bases lining up with TRBD1. From germline, CDR1 is SEHNR and CDR2 FQNEAQ (reference sequence). V lost 6 bases and J lost 4; bases outside the gene matches: 8. The CDR3 is 14 amino acids. CDR3 loop: CASRPTGQGYEQYF. The DNA of the CDR3 is TGTGCCAGCAGACCGACAGGACAGGGTTACGAGCAGTACTTC.